This T cell receptor beta chain was profiled in a study of T cells after yellow fever vaccination. The CDR3 covers 16 residues. Germline V gene sequence: CDR1 MDHEN, CDR2 SYDVKM. Trimming stripped 3 bases from V and 3 bases from J, with 17 bases between. They built TCR cDNA with 5'RACE template switching, a step that put in a universal primer site and UMIs. TCRdb processed the 5' RACE reads anew with MiXCR; each CDR3 protein has one entry. The sample records around 350,000 distinct CDR3 sequences, more than 5.5% being singletons. This clonotype was detected many times. Its antigen is as yet unknown. Study observations and caveats: Post-booster reappearance was seen for most primary-vaccination clones (96% CD4, around 88% CD8). Although the secondary response was weaker, it peaked faster, at day 5 versus 15.

The gene calls are TRBV28 and TRBJ2-5; possible D gene TRBD2, 5 bases. Specimen: PBMCs, collected 5 days after the yellow fever booster vaccination. The sequence was obtained from a man under 40 who received the YFV17D yellow fever vaccine. CDR3 nucleotide sequence: TGTGCCAGCAGTTTCGTCGGCGGGCCCTACGAAGAGACCCAGTACTTC. Translated: CASSFVGGPYEETQYF.